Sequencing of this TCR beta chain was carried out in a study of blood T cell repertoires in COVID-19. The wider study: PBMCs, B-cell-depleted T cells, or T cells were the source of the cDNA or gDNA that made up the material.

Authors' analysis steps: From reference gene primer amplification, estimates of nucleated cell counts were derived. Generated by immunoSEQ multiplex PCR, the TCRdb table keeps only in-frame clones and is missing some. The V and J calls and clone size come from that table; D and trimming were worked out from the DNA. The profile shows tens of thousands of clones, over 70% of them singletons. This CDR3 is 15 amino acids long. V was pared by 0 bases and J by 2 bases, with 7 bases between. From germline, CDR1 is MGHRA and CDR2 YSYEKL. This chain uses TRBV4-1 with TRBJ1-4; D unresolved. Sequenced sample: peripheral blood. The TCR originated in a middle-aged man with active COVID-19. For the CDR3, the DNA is TGCGCCAGCAGCCAAGAGGGGAGGACTAATGAAAAACTGTTTTTT. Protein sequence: CASSQEGRTNEKLFF.